A selection of T cell receptor beta chains follows, all from one sample in a study of T cells in localized non-small cell lung cancer. Produced via immunoSEQ multiplex PCR; TCRdb's table is partial and in-frame only. The sample holds about 59,000 clones, roughly 89% seen once. Source: peripheral blood, taken before any cancer treatment. The source is a man aged 35 to 69 with stage I squamous cell lung carcinoma. Each CDR3 is given with its conserved first and last residue. D genes are given only for firm matches. Size is stated for part of the rows, as once, few or many counts, or as a class when the clone is expanded.

clone size: .
D gene: .
J gene: TRBJ2-2
CDR3 length: 15
V gene: TRBV7-3
CDR3 protein: CASSLNPSRAGELFF
CDR3 DNA: TGTGCCAGCAGCTTAAACCCCAGCCGCGCCGGGGAGCTGTTTTTT

clone size: .
D gene: TRBD1
J gene: TRBJ2-5
CDR3 length: 12
V gene: TRBV29-1
CDR3 protein: CSVPDRGETQYF
CDR3 DNA: TGCAGCGTTCCAGACAGGGGAGAGACCCAGTACTTC

clone size: .
D gene: .
J gene: TRBJ1-2
CDR3 length: 13
V gene: TRBV6-5
CDR3 protein: CATEGGQEYGYTF
CDR3 DNA: TGTGCCACCGAAGGGGGACAAGAATATGGCTACACCTTC

clone size: many
D gene: TRBD2
J gene: TRBJ2-5
CDR3 length: 15
V gene: TRBV5-6
CDR3 protein: CASSSPGLAGETQYF
CDR3 DNA: TGTGCCAGCAGCTCACCGGGACTAGCGGGAGAGACCCAGTACTTC

clone size: .
D gene: .
J gene: TRBJ1-4
CDR3 length: 17
V gene: TRBV6-1
CDR3 protein: CASSEAPPQRSYEKLFF
CDR3 DNA: TGTGCCAGCAGTGAAGCCCCCCCCCAGAGGTCTTATGAAAAACTGTTTTTT

clone size: .
D gene: .
J gene: TRBJ1-2
CDR3 length: 10
V gene: TRBV20-1
CDR3 protein: CSARDTLCTF
CDR3 DNA: TGCAGTGCTAGGGACACATTGTGCACCTTC

clone size: .
D gene: TRBD2
J gene: TRBJ2-5
CDR3 length: 15
V gene: TRBV19
CDR3 protein: CASSLTSGLAETQYF
CDR3 DNA: TGTGCCAGTAGCCTGACTAGCGGTTTAGCGGAGACCCAGTACTTC

clone size: .
D gene: TRBD1
J gene: TRBJ1-5
CDR3 length: 15
V gene: TRBV7-2
CDR3 protein: CASSQDRATHQPQHF
CDR3 DNA: TGTGCCAGCAGCCAGGACAGGGCCACGCATCAGCCCCAGCATTTT

clone size: .
D gene: .
J gene: TRBJ2-7
CDR3 length: 14
V gene: TRBV4-2
CDR3 protein: CASSQEGHPYEQYF
CDR3 DNA: TGTGCCAGCAGCCAAGAAGGGCACCCCTACGAGCAGTACTTC

clone size: .
D gene: TRBD1
J gene: TRBJ2-2
CDR3 length: 16
V gene: TRBV13
CDR3 protein: CASSLWTGTNTGELFF
CDR3 DNA: TGTGCCAGCAGCCTTTGGACAGGGACAAATACCGGGGAGCTGTTTTTT

clone size: .
D gene: .
J gene: TRBJ1-5
CDR3 length: 14
V gene: TRBV19
CDR3 protein: CASRGQFSNQPQHF
CDR3 DNA: TGTGCCAGTAGAGGACAGTTTAGCAATCAGCCCCAGCATTTT

clone size: .
D gene: .
J gene: TRBJ1-1
CDR3 length: 11
V gene: TRBV6-5
CDR3 protein: CASSRGTEAFF
CDR3 DNA: TGTGCCAGCAGCAGAGGCACTGAAGCTTTCTTT

clone size: .
D gene: .
J gene: TRBJ2-1
CDR3 length: 14
V gene: TRBV25-1
CDR3 protein: CASRDSQRPNEQFF
CDR3 DNA: TGTGCCAGCAGGGACAGTCAGCGACCCAATGAGCAGTTCTTC

clone size: .
D gene: TRBD2
J gene: TRBJ2-3
CDR3 length: 16
V gene: TRBV28
CDR3 protein: CASSPGLAGAADTQYF
CDR3 DNA: TGTGCCAGCAGTCCCGGACTAGCGGGAGCGGCAGATACGCAGTATTTT

clone size: few
D gene: .
J gene: TRBJ1-2
CDR3 length: 13
V gene: TRBV7-2
CDR3 protein: CASSPHRDTGYTF
CDR3 DNA: TGTGCCAGCAGCCCACACAGGGATACTGGCTACACCTTC

clone size: .
D gene: .
J gene: TRBJ2-1
CDR3 length: 14
V gene: TRBV7-9
CDR3 protein: CAIPGSPRSHEQFF
CDR3 DNA: TGTGCCATCCCTGGGTCTCCACGGTCCCATGAGCAGTTCTTC

clone size: .
D gene: .
J gene: TRBJ1-1
CDR3 length: 14
V gene: TRBV5-5
CDR3 protein: CASSFSGGNTEAFF
CDR3 DNA: TGTGCCAGCAGCTTTTCTGGGGGGAACACTGAAGCTTTCTTT